A single sample is the source of the 2 T cell receptor beta chains below, sequenced in a study of T-cell reconstitution after alpha-beta-depleted transplantation in children. For TCRbeta, the library was prepared with unique molecular identifiers. MiXCR, applied by TCRdb to the PCR reads, yields one record per CDR3 protein. The data show around 490,000 distinct CDR3 sequences, approximately 10% seen once. Here the sequenced sample was PBMCs, mostly from graft donor cells, taken 180 days after TCRalphabeta/CD19-depleted stem cell transplant. The receptors come from a female patient aged 2-9 years who had a stem cell transplant for aplastic anemia, so the T cells may come from the graft donor.

The rearrangement links TRBV10-3 to TRBJ2-1; D is perhaps TRBD1 (5 bases). The CDR3 is 16 residues long. From germline, CDR1 is ENHRY and CDR2 SYGVKD. Trimming removed 0 bases from V and 0 bases from J, with 9 bases in between. The CDR3, as DNA: TGTGCCATCAGTGAGTCAGGGGCAAGCTCCTACAATGAGCAGTTCTTC. It is translated as CAISESGASSYNEQFF.

Only a few counts were recorded for this clonotype. V gene TRBV6-2 or TRBV6-3 combines with J gene TRBJ2-3, with unresolved D. V lost 1 base, J lost 3 bases, and 11 bases lay in between. The CDR3 is 15 amino acids. CDR1 MNHEY and CDR2 SVGEGT come from the germline V gene. CDR3 coding DNA: TGTGCCAGCAGTTACTATGGAGTTGCGACAGATACGCAGTATTTT. Translation: CASSYYGVATDTQYF.